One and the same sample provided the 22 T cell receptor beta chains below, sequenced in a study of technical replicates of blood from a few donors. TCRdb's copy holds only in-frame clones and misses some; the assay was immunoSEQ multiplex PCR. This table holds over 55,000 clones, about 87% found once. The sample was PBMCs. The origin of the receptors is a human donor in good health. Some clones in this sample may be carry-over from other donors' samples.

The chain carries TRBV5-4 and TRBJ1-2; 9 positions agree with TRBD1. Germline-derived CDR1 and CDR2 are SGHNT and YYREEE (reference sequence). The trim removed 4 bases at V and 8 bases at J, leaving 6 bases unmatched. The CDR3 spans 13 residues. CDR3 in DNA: TGTGCCAGCAGCCACGGACAGGGGCGAGGCTACACCTTC. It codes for CASSHGQGRGYTF.

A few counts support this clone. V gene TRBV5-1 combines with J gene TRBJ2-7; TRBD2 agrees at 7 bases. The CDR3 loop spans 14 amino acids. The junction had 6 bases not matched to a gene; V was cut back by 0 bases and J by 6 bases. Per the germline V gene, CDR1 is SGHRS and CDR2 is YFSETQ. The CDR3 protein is CASSLELGRAEQYF. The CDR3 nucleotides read TGCGCCAGCAGCTTGGAACTGGGGAGGGCCGAGCAGTACTTC.

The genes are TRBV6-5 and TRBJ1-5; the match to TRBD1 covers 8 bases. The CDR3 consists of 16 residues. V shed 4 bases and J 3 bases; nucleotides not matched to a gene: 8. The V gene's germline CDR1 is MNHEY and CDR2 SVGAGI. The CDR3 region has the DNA TGTGCCAGCAGTTCCGGGACAGGAGACTTCAATCAGCCCCAGCATTTT. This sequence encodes CASSSGTGDFNQPQHF.

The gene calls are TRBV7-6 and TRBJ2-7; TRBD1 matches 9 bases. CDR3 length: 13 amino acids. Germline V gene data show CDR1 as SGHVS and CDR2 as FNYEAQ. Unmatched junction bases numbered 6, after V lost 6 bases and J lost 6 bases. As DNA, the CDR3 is TGTGCCAGCAGTTGGACAGGGGAGGGCGAGCAGTACTTC. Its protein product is CASSWTGEGEQYF.

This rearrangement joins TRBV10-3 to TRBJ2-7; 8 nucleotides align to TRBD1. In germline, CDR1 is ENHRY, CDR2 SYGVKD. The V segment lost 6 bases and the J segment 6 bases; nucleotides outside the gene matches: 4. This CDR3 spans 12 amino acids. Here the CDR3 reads CAIRPGGSEQYF. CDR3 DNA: TGTGCCATCAGGCCAGGGGGCTCCGAGCAGTACTTC.

DNA for the CDR3: TGCGCCAGCAGCCCAGATGGACAGGTGTACACCGGGGAGCTGTTTTTT. Translated: CASSPDGQVYTGELFF. This chain joins TRBV5-1 and TRBJ2-2; 7 bases line up with TRBD1. Germline V gene data show CDR1 as SGHRS and CDR2 as YFSETQ. V dropped 4 bases and J dropped 3; count of bases not matched to a gene: 9. The CDR3 is 16 residues long.

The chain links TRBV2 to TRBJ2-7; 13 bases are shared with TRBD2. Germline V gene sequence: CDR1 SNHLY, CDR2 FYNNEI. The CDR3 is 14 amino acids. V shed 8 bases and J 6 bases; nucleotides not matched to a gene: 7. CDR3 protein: CASVMGLAGREQYF. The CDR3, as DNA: TGTGCCAGCGTAATGGGACTAGCGGGACGCGAGCAGTACTTC.

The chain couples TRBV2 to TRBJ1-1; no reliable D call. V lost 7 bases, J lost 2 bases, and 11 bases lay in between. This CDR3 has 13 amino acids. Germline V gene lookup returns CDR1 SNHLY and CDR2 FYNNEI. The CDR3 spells CASTLRGNTEAFF. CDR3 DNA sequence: TGTGCCAGCACCCTGAGAGGAAACACTGAAGCTTTCTTT.

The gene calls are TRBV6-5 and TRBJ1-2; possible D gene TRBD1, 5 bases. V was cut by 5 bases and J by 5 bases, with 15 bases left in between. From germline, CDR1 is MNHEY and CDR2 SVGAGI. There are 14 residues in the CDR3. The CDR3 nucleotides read TGTGCCAGCAGTACAGGAACAACTGGGTATGGCTACACCTTC. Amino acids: CASSTGTTGYGYTF.

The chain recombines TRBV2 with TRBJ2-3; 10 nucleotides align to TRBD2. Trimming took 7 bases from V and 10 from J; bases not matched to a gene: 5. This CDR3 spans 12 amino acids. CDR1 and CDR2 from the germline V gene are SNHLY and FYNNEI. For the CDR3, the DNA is TGTGCCAGCATCCCTAGCGGGAGCGCGCAGTATTTT. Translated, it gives CASIPSGSAQYF.

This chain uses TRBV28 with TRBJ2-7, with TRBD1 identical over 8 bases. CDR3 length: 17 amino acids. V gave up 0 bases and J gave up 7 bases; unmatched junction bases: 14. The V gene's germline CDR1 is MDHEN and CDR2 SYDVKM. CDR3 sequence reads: CASSLWVDRDNGGEQYF. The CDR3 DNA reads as TGTGCCAGCAGTTTATGGGTGGACAGGGATAATGGGGGGGAGCAGTACTTC.

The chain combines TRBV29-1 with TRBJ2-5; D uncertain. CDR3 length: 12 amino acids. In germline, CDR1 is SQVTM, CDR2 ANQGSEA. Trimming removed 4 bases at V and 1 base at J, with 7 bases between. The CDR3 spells CSVVAAQETQYF. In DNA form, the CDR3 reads TGCAGCGTTGTTGCGGCCCAAGAGACCCAGTACTTC.

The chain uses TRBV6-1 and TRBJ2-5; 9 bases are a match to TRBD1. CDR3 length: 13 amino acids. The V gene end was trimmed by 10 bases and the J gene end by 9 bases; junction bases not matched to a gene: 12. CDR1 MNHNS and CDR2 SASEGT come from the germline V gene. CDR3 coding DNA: TGTGCCACCCCTCCGGGACAGGGACTTGCCCAGTACTTC. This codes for CATPPGQGLAQYF.

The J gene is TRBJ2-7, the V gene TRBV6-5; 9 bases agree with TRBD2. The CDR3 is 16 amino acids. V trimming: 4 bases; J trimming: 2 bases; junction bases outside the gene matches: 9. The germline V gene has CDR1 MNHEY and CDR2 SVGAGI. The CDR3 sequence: CASSSQAGGSPYEQYF. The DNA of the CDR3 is TGTGCCAGCAGTTCACAAGCGGGAGGCTCACCCTACGAGCAGTACTTC.

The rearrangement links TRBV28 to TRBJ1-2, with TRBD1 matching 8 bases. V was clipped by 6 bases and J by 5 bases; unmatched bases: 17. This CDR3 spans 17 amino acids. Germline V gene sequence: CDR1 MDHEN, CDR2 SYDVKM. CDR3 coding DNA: TGTGCCAGCAGCCCTACCGCTACAGGGGGATTTAGGTATGGCTACACCTTC. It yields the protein CASSPTATGGFRYGYTF.

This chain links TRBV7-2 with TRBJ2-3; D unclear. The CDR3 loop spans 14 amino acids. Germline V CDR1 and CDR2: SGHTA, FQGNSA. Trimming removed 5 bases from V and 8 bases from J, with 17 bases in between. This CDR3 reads CASSPTEVVGTQYF. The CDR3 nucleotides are TGTGCCAGCAGCCCTACCGAGGTTGTGGGTACGCAGTATTTT.

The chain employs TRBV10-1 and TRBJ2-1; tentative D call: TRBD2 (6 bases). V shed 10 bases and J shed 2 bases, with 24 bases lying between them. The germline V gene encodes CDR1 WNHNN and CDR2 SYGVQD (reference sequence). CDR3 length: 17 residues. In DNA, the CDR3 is TGCGCCAACATACAATGGGCTTGGCGGGGCCCCTACAATGAGCAGTTCTTC. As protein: CANIQWAWRGPYNEQFF.

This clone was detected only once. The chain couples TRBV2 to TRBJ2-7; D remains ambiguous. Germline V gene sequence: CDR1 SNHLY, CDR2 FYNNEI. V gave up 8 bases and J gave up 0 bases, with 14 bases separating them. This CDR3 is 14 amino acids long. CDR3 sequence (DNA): TGTGCCAGCCGACTGGCGTTTGCCTCCTACGAGCAGTACTTC. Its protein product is CASRLAFASYEQYF.

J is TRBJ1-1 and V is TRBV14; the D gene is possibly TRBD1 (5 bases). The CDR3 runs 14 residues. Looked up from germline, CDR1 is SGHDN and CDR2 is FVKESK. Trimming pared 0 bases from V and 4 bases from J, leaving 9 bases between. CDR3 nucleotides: TGTGCCAGCAGCCAAGATTACCAGGGCACTGAAGCTTTCTTT. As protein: CASSQDYQGTEAFF.

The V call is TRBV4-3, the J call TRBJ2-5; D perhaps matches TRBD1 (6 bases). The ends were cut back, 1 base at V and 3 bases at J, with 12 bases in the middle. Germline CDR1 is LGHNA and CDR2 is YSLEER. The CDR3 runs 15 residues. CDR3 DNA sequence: TGCGCCAGCAGCCAAGGACGGACAGAAGAAGAGACCCAGTACTTC. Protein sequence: CASSQGRTEEETQYF.

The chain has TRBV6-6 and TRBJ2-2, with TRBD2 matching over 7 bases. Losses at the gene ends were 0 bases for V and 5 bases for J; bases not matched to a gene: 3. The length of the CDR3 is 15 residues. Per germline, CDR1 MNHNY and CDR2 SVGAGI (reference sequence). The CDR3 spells CASSYSGGSTGELFF. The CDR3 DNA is TGTGCCAGCAGTTACTCGGGCGGGAGTACCGGGGAGCTGTTTTTT.

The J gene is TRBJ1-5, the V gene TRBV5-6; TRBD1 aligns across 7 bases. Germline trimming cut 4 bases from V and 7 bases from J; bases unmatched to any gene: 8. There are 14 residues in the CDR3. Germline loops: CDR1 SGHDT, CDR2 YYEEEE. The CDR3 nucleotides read TGTGCCAGCAGCCTGACAGGGTCCGAGCAGCCCCAGCATTTT. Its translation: CASSLTGSEQPQHF.